This T cell receptor (beta chain) came from a study of control samples from healthy donors and cancer patients. Produced via immunoSEQ multiplex PCR; TCRdb's table is partial and in-frame only. The sample shows roughly 120,000 clones, approximately 92% of them seen only once. Trimming took off 5 bases at V and 5 bases at J, with 9 bases between the two ends. Looked up from germline, CDR1 is WNHNN and CDR2 is SYGVQD (reference sequence). This CDR3 comprises 13 residues. The genes are TRBV10-1 and TRBJ2-2; D possibly corresponds to TRBD1 (6 bases). The sequence was collected from a woman aged 50 to 60 with colorectal cancer. Sequencing was carried out using PBMCs. The CDR3 DNA follows: TGCGCCAGCAGTCTGGACAGAACCGGGGAGCTGTTTTTT. Its translation is CASSLDRTGELFF.